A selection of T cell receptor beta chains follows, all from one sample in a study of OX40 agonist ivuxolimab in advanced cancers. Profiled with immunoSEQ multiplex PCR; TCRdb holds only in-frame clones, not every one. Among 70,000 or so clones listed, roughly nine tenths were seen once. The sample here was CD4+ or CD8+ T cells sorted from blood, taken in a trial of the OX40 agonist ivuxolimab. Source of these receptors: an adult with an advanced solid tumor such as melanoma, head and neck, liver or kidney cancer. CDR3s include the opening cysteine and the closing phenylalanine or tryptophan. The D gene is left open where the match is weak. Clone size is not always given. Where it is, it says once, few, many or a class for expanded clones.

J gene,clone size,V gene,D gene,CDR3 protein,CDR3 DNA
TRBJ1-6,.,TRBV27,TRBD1,CASSLGDRGTPLHF,TGTGCCAGCAGTCTGGGGGACAGGGGCACACCCCTCCACTTT
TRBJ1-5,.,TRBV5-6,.,CASSPREGYQPQHF,TGTGCCAGCAGCCCCCGTGAGGGGTATCAGCCCCAGCATTTT
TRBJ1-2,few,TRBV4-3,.,CASSQAPGYYGYTF,TGCGCCAGCAGCCAAGCGCCAGGTTACTATGGCTACACCTTC
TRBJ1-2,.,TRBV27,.,CASSTGSHGYTF,TGTGCCAGCAGTACAGGGTCGCATGGCTACACCTTC
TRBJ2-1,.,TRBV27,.,CASSSYGYNEQFF,TGTGCCAGCAGCTCCTACGGGTACAATGAGCAGTTCTTC
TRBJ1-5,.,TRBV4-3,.,CASSLTDNQPQHF,TGCGCCAGCAGCTTAACGGACAATCAGCCCCAGCATTTT
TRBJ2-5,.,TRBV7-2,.,CASRTASLSVEETQYF,TGTGCCAGCAGGACTGCCAGCTTGTCGGTGGAGGAGACCCAGTACTTC
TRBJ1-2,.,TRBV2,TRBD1,CASSVGQDYGYTF,TGTGCCAGCAGCGTGGGACAGGATTATGGCTACACCTTC
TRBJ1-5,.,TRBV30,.,CAWSLGPQAQPQHF,TGTGCCTGGAGTTTAGGGCCCCAGGCCCAGCCCCAGCATTTT
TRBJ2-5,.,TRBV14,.,CASSYQETQYF,TGTGCCAGCAGCTATCAAGAGACCCAGTACTTC
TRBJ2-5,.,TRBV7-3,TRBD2,CASSLAGEGETQYF,TGTGCCAGCAGCTTAGCGGGAGAGGGAGAGACCCAGTACTTC
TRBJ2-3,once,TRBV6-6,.,CASSQGDTQYF,TGTGCCAGCAGCCAGGGGGATACGCAGTATTTT
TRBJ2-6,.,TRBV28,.,CASSYSHSSGANVLTF,TGTGCCAGCAGCTATTCCCACTCTTCTGGGGCCAACGTCCTGACTTTC
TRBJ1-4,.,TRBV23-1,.,CASSQGRTATNEKLFF,TGCGCCAGCAGTCAGGGTCGGACAGCAACTAATGAAAAACTGTTTTTT
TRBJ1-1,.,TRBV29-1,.,CSAGRNLNTEAFF,TGCAGCGCGGGGCGGAATCTGAACACTGAAGCTTTCTTT